The 20 T cell receptor beta chains below all came from one sample that was sequenced in a study of post-analysis software for immune sequencing data. Overall study findings and caveats: Patients had higher frequencies than controls of roughly five TRBV segments, including TRBV5-6, TRBV5-1 and TRBV20-1.

No antigen has been identified for these receptors. Sequencing libraries made from TCR beta cDNA carried unique molecular identifiers. TCRdb processed the PCR reads anew with MiXCR; each CDR3 protein has one entry. Altogether 350,000 to 450,000 distinct CDR3 sequences are present, roughly 30% being singletons, with the ten largest covering under 15%. Sequenced sample: blood. These receptors came from a girl between 10 and 17 years old with multiple sclerosis.

The genes are TRBV12-3 or TRBV12-4 and TRBJ2-5, with D unresolved. The germline V and J ends were trimmed by 3 bases and 1 base, with 6 bases remaining between them. The CDR3 is 13 residues long. The CDR3 loop is CASSFVPQETQYF. The CDR3 nucleotides are TGTGCCAGCAGTTTTGTCCCCCAAGAGACCCAGTACTTC.

The chain employs TRBV3-1 and TRBJ2-4; 7 positions agree with TRBD1. The CDR3 totals 15 residues. CDR1 and CDR2 (germline): LGHDT, YNNKEL (reference sequence). The ends lost 1 base at V and 6 bases at J; junction bases unmatched: 6. For the CDR3, the DNA is TGTGCCAGCAGCCAAGGAGAAGACAGGGTAAACATTCAGTACTTC. This codes for CASSQGEDRVNIQYF.

This clonotype appeared a few times. The genes are TRBV7-2 and TRBJ1-5; D is unclear. CDR1 and CDR2 from the germline V gene are SGHTA and FQGNSA. The CDR3 loop spans 13 amino acids. The germline V and J ends were trimmed by 4 bases and 2 bases, with 6 bases remaining between them. CDR3: CASSSWGNQPQHF. CDR3 sequence (DNA): TGTGCCAGCAGCTCCTGGGGCAATCAGCCCCAGCATTTT.

The V call is TRBV5-1, the J call TRBJ2-1; 9 bases map to TRBD2. After removal of 4 bases from V and 3 bases from J, the junction contained 2 bases not matched to a gene. Germline V CDR1 and CDR2: SGHRS, YFSETQ. The CDR3 sequence is 14 residues long. For the CDR3, the DNA is TGCGCCAGCAGCAATAGCGGGGGCTACAATGAGCAGTTCTTC. It yields the protein CASSNSGGYNEQFF.

The chain recombines TRBV6-1 with TRBJ2-3; possibly TRBD2 for D (6 bases). The germline V gene encodes CDR1 MNHNS and CDR2 SASEGT. The CDR3 extends over 13 amino acids. Trimming cost V 8 bases and J 6 bases, with 15 bases left between them. The CDR3 DNA reads TGTGCCAGCTGGTTGGAGGGCAGCGATACGCAGTATTTT. It yields the protein CASWLEGSDTQYF.

The chain employs TRBV24-1 and TRBJ2-7; no clear D gene. The ends were cut back, 3 bases at V and 3 bases at J, with 5 bases in the middle. The CDR3 runs to 12 residues. Germline assignment: CDR1 KGHDR and CDR2 SFDVKD. This chain's CDR3 is CATSDDRYEQYF. The DNA of the CDR3 is TGTGCCACCAGTGATGACCGCTACGAGCAGTACTTC.

The rearrangement joins TRBV3-1 to TRBJ1-2; 7 nucleotides line up with TRBD1. The CDR3 has 14 amino acids. Germline V gene data show CDR1 as LGHDT and CDR2 as YNNKEL (reference sequence). V was clipped by 4 bases and J by 6 bases; unmatched bases: 8. CDR3 coding DNA: TGTGCCAGCAGCCTGAGGGGGCTTTACGATGGCTACACCTTC. Its translation: CASSLRGLYDGYTF. The entire variable domain, with the rest obtained from reference TRBV3-1 and TRBJ1-2, is as follows: DTAVSQTPKYLVTQMGNDKSIKCEQNLGHDTMYWYKQDSKKFLKIMFSYNNKELIINETVPNRFSPKSPDKAHLNLHINSLELGDSAVYFCASSLRGLYDGYTFGSGTRLTVV.

This clonotype was seen a handful of times. The genes are TRBV20-1 and TRBJ1-2, with D perhaps matching TRBD1 (6 bases). This CDR3 is 16 amino acids long. CDR1 and CDR2 from the germline V gene are DFQATT and SNEGSKA (reference sequence). Trimming removed 2 bases at V and 5 bases at J, with 21 bases between. The CDR3 bases are TGCAGTGCTAGACTTGCGGGACACGCGACGGGTTATGGCTACACCTTC. Translating gives CSARLAGHATGYGYTF.

The CDR3 loop reads CSALNKGAGTDTQYF. In nucleotides, the CDR3 is TGCAGTGCCCTGAATAAGGGGGCCGGCACAGATACGCAGTATTTT. V is TRBV20-1 and J is TRBJ2-3; 7 bases map to TRBD1. This CDR3 has 15 amino acids. V was clipped by 6 bases and J by 1 base; unmatched bases: 10. Germline values: CDR1 DFQATT, CDR2 SNEGSKA (reference sequence).

A few counts support this clonotype. V gene TRBV20-1 combines with J gene TRBJ2-4; TRBD2 aligns across 7 bases. The CDR3 totals 14 residues. In germline, CDR1 is DFQATT, CDR2 SNEGSKA (reference sequence). V trimming: 5 bases; J trimming: 4 bases; junction bases outside the gene matches: 8. As DNA, the CDR3 is TGCAGTGCTGGCGGGGGTTGGAGGAAAAACATTCAGTACTTC. Amino acid sequence: CSAGGGWRKNIQYF.

This clonotype was counted only a few times. J is TRBJ2-5 and V is TRBV7-9; 10 bases agree with TRBD1. The CDR3 totals 16 residues. V shed 4 bases, J shed 2 bases, and the junction held 7 bases outside the gene matches. Germline loops: CDR1 SEHNR, CDR2 FQNEAQ (reference sequence). The CDR3 DNA sequence: TGTGCCAGCAGCTCCCGGACAGGGGGATCACAAGAGACCCAGTACTTC. It codes for CASSSRTGGSQETQYF.

The CDR3 coding sequence is TGCGCCAGCAGCTCGGGACAGGTGAATGAAAAACTGTTTTTT. Encoded protein: CASSSGQVNEKLFF. The rearrangement joins TRBV5-1 to TRBJ1-4; 8 bases map to TRBD1. Germline V gives CDR1 SGHRS, CDR2 YFSETQ. V was clipped by 3 bases and J by 5 bases; unmatched bases: 3. The CDR3 covers 14 residues.

This chain joins TRBV29-1 and TRBJ2-5; TRBD2 agrees at 12 bases. The junction had 2 bases not matched to a gene; V was cut back by 4 bases and J by 5 bases. The CDR3 is made up of 13 amino acids. CDR1 and CDR2 from the germline V gene are SQVTM and ANQGSEA. The CDR3 nucleotides read TGCAGCGTTGGCCTAGCGGGGGGGGAGACCCAGTACTTC. Translation: CSVGLAGGETQYF.

V usage is TRBV20-1 and J usage is TRBJ2-5, with 8 nucleotides matching TRBD1. The DNA end favors TRBJ2-7, so the J call may be wrong. There are 13 residues in the CDR3. Per the germline V gene, CDR1 is DFQATT and CDR2 is SNEGSKA (reference sequence). CDR3 coding DNA: TGCAGTGCTAGTTCAGGGGGCATTTACGAGCAGTACTTC. Its protein product is CSASSGGIYEQYF.

This clonotype occurred a few times. The rearrangement uses TRBV3-1 and TRBJ1-4, with TRBD1 as a possible D gene (6 bases). Trimming shortened V by 1 base and J by 10 bases, and 19 bases separated the two germline ends. This CDR3 has 16 residues. Germline values: CDR1 LGHDT, CDR2 YNNKEL (reference sequence). The CDR3, as DNA: TGTGCCAGCAGCCAAGCCTGGGGGGGCCCGGGAGCAAAACTGTTTTTT. Protein product: CASSQAWGGPGAKLFF.

There are a few counts of this clonotype. In nucleotides, the CDR3 is TGCGCCAGCAGCCAAGCGTCGGGGGGCGATCAGCCCCAGCATTTT. This gives the protein CASSQASGGDQPQHF. This chain links TRBV4-1 with TRBJ1-5; tentative D call: TRBD1 (6 bases). The CDR3 spans 15 residues. Germline CDR1 reads MGHRA; CDR2 reads YSYEKL. Between the trimmed V and J ends, which lost 1 base and 5 bases, there was a span of 12 bases.

CDR3 protein: CASSRPGNTDTQYF. The CDR3 DNA sequence: TGTGCCAGCAGCCGTCCCGGGAATACAGATACGCAGTATTTT. This chain joins TRBV7-9 and TRBJ2-3; tentative D call: TRBD2 (5 bases). Trimming took 5 bases from V and 3 from J, leaving 12 bases between them. There are 14 residues in the CDR3. Per the germline V gene, CDR1 is SEHNR and CDR2 is FQNEAQ (reference sequence).

This clonotype was observed at least ten times. This chain uses TRBV12-3 or TRBV12-4 with TRBJ2-4; D is possibly TRBD1 (6 bases). The V end was cut by 0 bases, the J end by 7 bases, with 13 bases between. This CDR3 is 15 amino acids long. The CDR3 here is CASSLASIQGNIQYF. The CDR3 region has the DNA TGTGCCAGCAGTTTAGCTTCGATACAGGGTAACATTCAGTACTTC.

J is TRBJ2-3 and V is TRBV5-1, with a possible D match to TRBD2 (6 bases). The germline V gene has CDR1 SGHRS and CDR2 YFSETQ. The V end was cut by 4 bases, the J end by 2 bases, with 17 bases between. This CDR3 spans 16 amino acids. The CDR3 reads CASSPLGDSHTDTQYF. The CDR3 region has the DNA TGCGCCAGCAGCCCCCTAGGGGACTCACACACAGATACGCAGTATTTT.

This clonotype showed up just a few times. The V gene is TRBV20-1, the J gene TRBJ2-5; the D gene could be TRBD1 or TRBD2 (5 bases each). Per germline, CDR1 DFQATT and CDR2 SNEGSKA (reference sequence). CDR3 length equals 14 residues. The ends were cut back, 0 bases at V and 4 bases at J, with 12 bases in the middle. The CDR3 region is CSARDSNGAETQYF. CDR3 coding DNA: TGCAGTGCTAGAGATTCGAACGGGGCAGAGACCCAGTACTTC.